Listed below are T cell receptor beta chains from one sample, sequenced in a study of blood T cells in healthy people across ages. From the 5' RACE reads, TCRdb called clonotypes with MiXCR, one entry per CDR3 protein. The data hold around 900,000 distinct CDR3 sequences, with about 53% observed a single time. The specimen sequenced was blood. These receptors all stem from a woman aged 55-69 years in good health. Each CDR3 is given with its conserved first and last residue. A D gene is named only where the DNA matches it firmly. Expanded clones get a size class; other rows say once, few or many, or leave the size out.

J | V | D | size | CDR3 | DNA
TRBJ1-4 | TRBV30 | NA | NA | CAWKGTGEKLFF | TGTGCCTGGAAGGGTACTGGGGAAAAACTGTTTTTT
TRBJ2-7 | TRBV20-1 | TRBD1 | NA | CSAFRQGRVEQYF | TGCAGTGCCTTCCGACAGGGACGGGTCGAGCAGTACTTC
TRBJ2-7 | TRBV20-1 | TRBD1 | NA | CSATGYPGQGANEQYF | TGCAGTGCTACGGGTTACCCGGGACAGGGGGCTAACGAGCAGTACTTC
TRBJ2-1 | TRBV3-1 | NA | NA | CASSQTLIPMQFF | TGTGCCAGCAGCCAAACCCTCATACCTATGCAGTTCTTC
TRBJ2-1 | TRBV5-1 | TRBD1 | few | CASSTDRGMNEQFF | TGCGCCAGCAGTACCGACAGGGGGATGAATGAGCAGTTCTTC
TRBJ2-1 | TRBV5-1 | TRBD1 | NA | CASSPRGGIYNEQFF | TGCGCCAGCAGCCCAAGAGGGGGCATCTACAATGAGCAGTTCTTC
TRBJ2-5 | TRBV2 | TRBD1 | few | CASSETGVWETQYF | TGTGCCAGCAGCGAGACAGGGGTATGGGAGACCCAGTACTTC
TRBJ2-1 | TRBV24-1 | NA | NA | CATRRNNEQFF | TGTGCCACCAGACGTAATAATGAGCAGTTCTTC
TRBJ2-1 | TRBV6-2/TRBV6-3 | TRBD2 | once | CASSDLAGDYNEQFF | TGTGCCAGCAGTGACTTGGCGGGGGACTACAATGAGCAGTTCTTC
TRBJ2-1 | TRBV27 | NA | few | CASSLGRWQFF | TGTGCCAGCAGTTTGGGGCGGTGGCAGTTCTTC
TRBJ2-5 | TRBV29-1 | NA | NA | CSVVKGPRQETQYF | TGCAGCGTCGTAAAGGGGCCCAGACAAGAGACCCAGTACTTC
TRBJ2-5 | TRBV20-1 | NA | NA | CSARPLDSYVIETQYF | TGCAGTGCTAGACCTCTCGACTCGTACGTAATAGAGACCCAGTACTTC
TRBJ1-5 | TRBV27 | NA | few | CASRGGAWSDQPQHF | TGTGCCAGCAGGGGGGGGGCATGGTCGGATCAGCCCCAGCATTTT
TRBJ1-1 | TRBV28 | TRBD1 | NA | CASSSLNLRRQGKTEAFF | TGTGCCAGCAGTTCCCTAAACCTACGTCGACAGGGGAAGACTGAAGCTTTCTTT
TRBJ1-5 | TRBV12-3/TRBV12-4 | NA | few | CASSAGRGNQPQHF | TGTGCCAGCAGCGCAGGGAGGGGCAATCAGCCCCAGCATTTT
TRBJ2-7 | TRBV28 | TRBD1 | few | CASSSPGTGNYEQYF | TGTGCCAGCAGTTCCCCCGGGACAGGGAATTACGAGCAGTACTTC
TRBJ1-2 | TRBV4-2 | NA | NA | CASSPQGANYGYTF | TGTGCCAGCAGCCCCCAAGGGGCTAACTATGGCTACACCTTC
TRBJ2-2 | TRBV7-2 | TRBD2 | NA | CASSLTRGGGTGELFF | TGTGCCAGCAGCTTAACAAGGGGCGGGGGTACCGGGGAGCTGTTTTTT
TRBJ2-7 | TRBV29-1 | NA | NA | CSVVGGLAPSYEQYF | TGCAGCGTTGTTGGGGGGCTCGCGCCATCCTACGAGCAGTACTTC
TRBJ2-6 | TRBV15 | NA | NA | CATSREDSLSSGANVLTF | TGTGCCACCAGCAGGGAGGACAGTCTCAGCTCTGGGGCCAACGTCCTGACTTTC
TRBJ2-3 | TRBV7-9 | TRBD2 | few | CASSELAPSTDTQYF | TGTGCCAGCAGCGAACTAGCGCCAAGCACAGATACGCAGTATTTT
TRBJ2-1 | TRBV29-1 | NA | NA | CSVESSLNEQFF | TGCAGCGTTGAGAGTTCCCTCAATGAGCAGTTCTTC
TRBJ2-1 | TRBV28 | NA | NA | CASSLKARFDEQFF | TGTGCCAGCAGTTTAAAGGCACGCTTCGATGAGCAGTTCTTC
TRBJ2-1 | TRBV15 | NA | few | CATSSAGTPSSYNEQFF | TGTGCCACCAGCAGCGCCGGGACTCCAAGCTCCTACAATGAGCAGTTCTTC
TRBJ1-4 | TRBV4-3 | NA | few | CASSQEVGLEKLFF | TGCGCCAGCAGCCAAGAGGTGGGGCTTGAAAAACTGTTTTTT
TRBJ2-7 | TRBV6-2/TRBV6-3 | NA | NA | CASSRDINYERYF | TGTGCCAGCAGTCGGGACATCAACTACGAGCGGTACTTC
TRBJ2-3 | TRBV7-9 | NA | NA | CASTRVSGTDTQYF | TGTGCCAGCACCCGCGTGAGTGGGACAGATACGCAGTATTTT
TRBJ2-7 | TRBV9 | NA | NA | CASSAAMTINNEQYF | TGTGCCAGCAGCGCCGCAATGACTATCAACAATGAGCAGTACTTC